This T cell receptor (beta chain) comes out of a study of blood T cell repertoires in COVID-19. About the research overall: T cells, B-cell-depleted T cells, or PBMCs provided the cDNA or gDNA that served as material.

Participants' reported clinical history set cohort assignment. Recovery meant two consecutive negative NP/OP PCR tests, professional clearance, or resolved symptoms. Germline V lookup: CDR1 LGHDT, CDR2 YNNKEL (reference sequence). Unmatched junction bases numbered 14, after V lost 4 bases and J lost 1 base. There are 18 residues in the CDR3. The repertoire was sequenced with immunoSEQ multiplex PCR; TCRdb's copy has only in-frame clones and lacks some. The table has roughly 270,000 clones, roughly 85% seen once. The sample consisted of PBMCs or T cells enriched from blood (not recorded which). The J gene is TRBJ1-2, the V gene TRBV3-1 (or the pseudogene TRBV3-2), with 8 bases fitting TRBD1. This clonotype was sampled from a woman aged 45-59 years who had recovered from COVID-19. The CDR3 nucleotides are TGTGCCAGCAGCCCTGCCGGAAGGACAGGGTCGATTAACTATGGCTACACCTTC. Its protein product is CASSPAGRTGSINYGYTF.